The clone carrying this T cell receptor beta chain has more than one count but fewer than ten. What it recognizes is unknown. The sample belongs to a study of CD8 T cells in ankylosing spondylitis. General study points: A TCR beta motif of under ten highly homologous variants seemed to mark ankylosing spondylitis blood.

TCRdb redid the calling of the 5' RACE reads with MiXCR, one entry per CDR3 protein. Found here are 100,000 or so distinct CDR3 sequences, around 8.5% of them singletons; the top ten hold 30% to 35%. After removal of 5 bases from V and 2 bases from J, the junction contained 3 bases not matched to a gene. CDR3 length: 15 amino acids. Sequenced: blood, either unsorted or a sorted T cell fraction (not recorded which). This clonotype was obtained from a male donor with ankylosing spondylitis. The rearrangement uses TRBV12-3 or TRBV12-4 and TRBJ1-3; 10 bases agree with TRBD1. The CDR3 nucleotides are TGTGCCAGCAGTGACAGGGGGCCCCCTGGAAACACCATATATTTT. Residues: CASSDRGPPGNTIYF.